Described below is a single TCR beta chain sequence and its context. Antigen specificity is unknown. This entry is derived from a study of shared clonotypes between healthy human individuals. Healthy HIV-negative adults without recent acute infections or vaccinations served as donors. 300 ng DNA, tens of thousands of T cell genomes, went into unsorted PBMC replicate PCRs. Data came from immunoSEQ multiplex PCR; TCRdb stores just in-frame clones and leaves some out. The sample lists about 460,000 clones; around 77% were seen once. Study observations and caveats: The sampled material consisted only of blood, and tissue repertoires are likely to differ. Among donors, clonotype sharing was expected to be affected by sequencing depth.

The TCR originated in a woman between 40 and 55 years old in good health. Some clones in this sample may be carry-over from other donors' samples. The sequenced sample was PBMCs.

CDR3 DNA sequence: TGTGCCAGCAGCTTTGGGGGATCTGAGACCCAGTACTTC. Translation gives CASSFGGSETQYF. This chain links TRBV7-9 with TRBJ2-5; D might be TRBD1 or TRBD2, each matching 5 bases. Germline-derived CDR1 and CDR2 are SEHNR and FQNEAQ (reference sequence). V gave up 3 bases and J gave up 5 bases, with 10 bases separating them. This CDR3 contains 13 residues.